Shown below are 23 T cell receptor beta chains from a single sample sequenced in a study of siplizumab effects on memory and regulatory T cells. TCRdb's table, derived via immunoSEQ multiplex PCR, lists solely in-frame clones and lacks some. The sample has over 60,000 clones, around 90% seen once. Material: CD8+ T cells sorted from blood. The receptors originated from a human donor in good health.

The rearrangement links TRBV9 to TRBJ2-1; perhaps D is TRBD1 or TRBD2 (5 bases each). This CDR3 comprises 15 residues. The ends were cut back, 0 bases at V and 8 bases at J, with 15 bases in the middle. Germline V lookup: CDR1 SGDLS, CDR2 YYNGEE. As DNA, the CDR3 is TGTGCCAGCAGCGTAGTCCTGGGCCGGGACGATGAGCAGTTCTTC. It translates to CASSVVLGRDDEQFF.

V and J are TRBV7-2 and TRBJ2-1; TRBD1 agrees at 7 bases. The germline V gene has CDR1 SGHTA and CDR2 FQGNSA. The CDR3 is 15 amino acids. J was trimmed by 2 bases and V by 5 bases; bases with no gene match: 6. The CDR3 spells CASSLPGQTYNEQFF. The DNA for the CDR3 is TGTGCCAGCAGCCTTCCGGGACAGACCTACAATGAGCAGTTCTTC.

This clone occurred once. This chain links TRBV7-3 with TRBJ2-2; unclear D gene. Germline V gives CDR1 SGHTA, CDR2 FQGTGA. CDR3 length: 14 amino acids. Trimming cost V 2 bases and J 1 base, with 5 bases left between them. The CDR3 coding sequence is TGTGCCAGCAGCTTAGCTGGGAACACCGGGGAGCTGTTTTTT. It encodes CASSLAGNTGELFF.

The chain is built from TRBV7-9 and TRBJ2-5; TRBD1 is a possible D gene (6 bases). Per the germline V gene, CDR1 is SEHNR and CDR2 is FQNEAQ (reference sequence). Trimming took off 7 bases at V and 3 bases at J, with 18 bases between the two ends. CDR3 length: 15 amino acids. Here the CDR3 DNA reads TGTGCCAGCACCCCCTGGTTGGGGGCTAAAGAGACCCAGTACTTC. Translation: CASTPWLGAKETQYF.

The J gene is TRBJ2-2, the V gene TRBV7-9; 9 nucleotides match TRBD2. CDR1 SEHNR and CDR2 FQNEAQ come from the germline V gene (reference sequence). With V trimmed by 5 bases and J by 7 bases, 11 bases remained unmatched. The CDR3 length is 16 residues. The DNA of the CDR3 is TGTGCCAGCAGCCCTGGACTAGCGATAACTCTCGGGGAGCTGTTTTTT. The encoded protein is CASSPGLAITLGELFF.

The chain is built from TRBV11-3 and TRBJ2-3; D gene uncertain. Germline V gene lookup returns CDR1 SGHNT and CDR2 YENEEA. V was pared by 4 bases and J by 2 bases, with 10 bases between. The CDR3 has 14 amino acids. The CDR3 nucleotides read TGTGCCAGCAGCTCTGGGCGGTTCACAGATACGCAGTATTTT. Residues: CASSSGRFTDTQYF.

The rearrangement links TRBV19 to TRBJ1-4; 7 bases are shared with TRBD1. The J segment lost 8 bases and the V segment lost 5 bases, leaving 11 bases of the junction unmatched. Germline V gene data show CDR1 as LNHDA and CDR2 as SQIVND (reference sequence). The CDR3 runs to 15 residues. CDR3 nucleotide sequence: TGTGCCAGTAGTCCGTGGACAGGAGCGGCGGAAAAACTGTTTTTT. Translating gives CASSPWTGAAEKLFF.

CDR3 protein: CASSLLAGGQKGADTQYF. DNA for the CDR3: TGTGCCAGCAGCTTGTTAGCGGGAGGTCAAAAGGGTGCAGATACGCAGTATTTT. This sequence joins TRBV7-3 and TRBJ2-3, with 10 nucleotides matching TRBD2. The CDR3 is made up of 18 amino acids. Germline loops: CDR1 SGHTA, CDR2 FQGTGA. Trimming at V came to 3 bases and at J to 4 bases, leaving 13 bases not matched to a gene.

CDR3 sequence (DNA): TGTGCCAGCAGAAAAGGACTAGCGGGGGGATGGGAGACCCAGTACTTC. Protein sequence: CASRKGLAGGWETQYF. V usage is TRBV25-1 and J usage is TRBJ2-5, with 14 bases fitting TRBD2. The CDR3 is 16 residues long. CDR1 is MGHDK and CDR2 is SYGVNS in the germline V gene. The junction had 8 bases not matched to a gene; V was cut back by 6 bases and J by 5 bases.

The V and J genes are TRBV4-1 and TRBJ2-7, with 12 bases aligning to TRBD2. The ends lost 1 base at V and 5 bases at J; junction bases unmatched: 12. Germline CDR1 reads MGHRA; CDR2 reads YSYEKL. The CDR3 covers 18 residues. Here the CDR3 DNA reads TGCGCCAGCAGCCAAGTCCTAGCGGGAGGGCCCTATATCAACGAGCAGTACTTC. This codes for CASSQVLAGGPYINEQYF.

V usage is TRBV19 and J usage is TRBJ2-1, with TRBD2 matching over 14 bases. The CDR3 contains 14 residues. The germline V gene has CDR1 LNHDA and CDR2 SQIVND (reference sequence). The V segment lost 6 bases and the J segment 8 bases; nucleotides outside the gene matches: 3. CDR3 sequence reads: CASSQGLAGDEQFF. CDR3 coding DNA: TGTGCCAGTAGCCAGGGACTAGCGGGAGATGAGCAGTTCTTC. The entire variable domain, with the rest obtained from reference TRBV19 and TRBJ2-1, is as follows: DGGITQSPKYLFRKEGQNVTLSCEQNLNHDAMYWYRQDPGQGLRLIYYSQIVNDFQKGDIAEGYSVSREKKESFPLTVTSAQKNPTAFYLCASSQGLAGDEQFFGPGTRLTVL.

The chain carries TRBV7-8 and TRBJ1-5; 8 bases map to TRBD1. Germline V CDR1 and CDR2: SGHVS, FQNEAQ. CDR3 length: 15 residues. With V trimmed by 4 bases and J by 9 bases, 11 bases remained unmatched. CDR3 residues: CASSWDRSGEGPQHF. The CDR3 DNA reads as TGTGCCAGCAGCTGGGACAGGTCTGGGGAGGGGCCCCAGCATTTT. The complete variable domain, with remaining parts taken from reference TRBV7-8 and TRBJ1-5, reads GAGVSQSPRYKVAKRGQDVALRCDPISGHVSLFWYQQALGQGPEFLTYFQNEAQLDKSGLPSDRFFAERPEGSVSTLKIQRTQQEDSAVYLCASSWDRSGEGPQHFGDGTRLSIL.

This rearrangement joins TRBV19 to TRBJ1-5, with D possibly being TRBD1 (5 bases). Germline assignment: CDR1 LNHDA and CDR2 SQIVND (reference sequence). Trimming took off 7 bases at V and 12 bases at J, with 19 bases between the two ends. CDR3 length: 13 amino acids. This chain's CDR3 is CASTPGPRRVQHF. In DNA, the CDR3 is TGTGCCAGTACACCAGGGCCCCGGAGGGTCCAGCATTTT.

The chain links TRBV5-6 to TRBJ2-4; 8 positions agree with TRBD1. This CDR3 region has 16 residues. Unmatched junction bases numbered 7, after V lost 0 bases and J lost 5 bases. Germline values: CDR1 SGHDT, CDR2 YYEEEE. The CDR3 DNA follows: TGTGCCAGCAGCTTGGTCCCAGGGGGCTCCGAAAACATTCAGTACTTC. Its protein product is CASSLVPGGSENIQYF.

This rearrangement joins TRBV4-2 to TRBJ2-1; 7 bases are shared with TRBD2. The CDR3 has 14 amino acids. Losses at the gene ends were 6 bases for V and 4 bases for J; bases not matched to a gene: 6. Germline V lookup: CDR1 LGHNA, CDR2 YNFKEQ. CDR3 nucleotides: TGTGCCAGCAGTGCTACCGGGGGGTACAATGAGCAGTTCTTC. Translation gives CASSATGGYNEQFF.

This chain joins TRBV5-5 and TRBJ2-1; D remains ambiguous. Trimming took 4 bases from V and 3 from J, leaving 5 bases between them. From germline, CDR1 is SGHKS and CDR2 YYEKEE (reference sequence). The CDR3 runs to 12 residues. This CDR3 is CASSRDYNEQFF. The CDR3 DNA reads TGTGCCAGCAGCAGGGACTACAATGAGCAGTTCTTC.

The chain combines TRBV27 with TRBJ2-7; D remains unclear. This CDR3 contains 15 residues. CDR1 and CDR2 from the germline V gene are MNHEY and SMNVEV (reference sequence). With 3 bases removed from V and 1 base from J, the gap between germline ends came to 13 bases. CDR3 nucleotide sequence: TGTGCCAGCAGTTTTGGGGATGGGGTTTCCTACGAGCAGTACTTC. Translated: CASSFGDGVSYEQYF.

This rearrangement joins TRBV7-9 to TRBJ1-1, with 8 bases matching TRBD1. The J segment lost 5 bases and the V segment lost 1 base, leaving 3 bases of the junction unmatched. Germline V gene sequence: CDR1 SEHNR, CDR2 FQNEAQ (reference sequence). The CDR3 runs 14 residues. In DNA form, the CDR3 reads TGTGCCAGCAGCTTAGGACAGGGGTGGACTGAAGCTTTCTTT. Protein: CASSLGQGWTEAFF.

The chain employs TRBV29-1 and TRBJ2-7; D gene unclear. The CDR3 has 14 amino acids. Germline loops: CDR1 SQVTM, CDR2 ANQGSEA. V was shortened by 3 bases and J by 0 bases, with 12 bases between the two germline ends. The CDR3 sequence: CSVDGDSRSYEQYF. The CDR3 region has the DNA TGCAGCGTTGACGGAGATAGTCGCTCCTACGAGCAGTACTTC.

The chain combines TRBV5-1 with TRBJ2-1; D is uncertain. The V gene lost 1 base and the J gene lost 7 bases, with 6 bases spanning the gap. CDR1 and CDR2 from the germline V gene are SGHRS and YFSETQ. This CDR3 spans 12 amino acids. In DNA, the CDR3 is TGCGCCAGCAGCTTGATGCGTAATGAGCAGTTCTTC. It encodes CASSLMRNEQFF.

This clone was observed once. The CDR3 protein is CASSYSPYSNQPQHF. The CDR3 coding sequence is TGTGCCAGCAGTTACTCACCGTATAGCAATCAGCCCCAGCATTTT. The rearrangement links TRBV6-6 to TRBJ1-5; D remains unclear. Germline CDR1 reads MNHNY; CDR2 reads SVGAGI (reference sequence). V lost 0 bases and J 0 bases, leaving 6 bases between the germline ends. The CDR3 extends over 15 amino acids.

The V call is TRBV6-5, the J call TRBJ1-1; no reliable D call. Germline CDR1 reads MNHEY; CDR2 reads SVGAGI. Trimming took off 1 base at V and 0 bases at J, with 6 bases between the two ends. The length of the CDR3 is 14 residues. The CDR3 sequence: CASSYYRMNTEAFF. DNA of the CDR3: TGTGCCAGCAGTTACTACAGAATGAACACTGAAGCTTTCTTT.

The V gene is TRBV7-9, the J gene TRBJ1-2; D not resolved. CDR1 is SEHNR and CDR2 is FQNEAQ in the germline V gene (reference sequence). Trimming shortened V by 5 bases and J by 4 bases, and 17 bases separated the two germline ends. This CDR3 region has 15 residues. In nucleotides, the CDR3 is TGTGCCAGCAGCCTCCCCCCTGGGCCTGTCTATGGCTACACCTTC. Protein: CASSLPPGPVYGYTF.